The clone carrying this TCR beta chain was observed a single time. As originally analysed: Estimation of nucleated cell counts was performed using reference gene primer amplification. Sequencing used immunoSEQ multiplex PCR; TCRdb keeps in-frame clones, though not all of them. From that table come the V and J calls and clone size; the DNA was used to work out D and trimming. The top ten clones hold approximately 30% of a sample with approximately 44,000 clones, around 77% of them seen once. This entry comes from a study of blood T cell repertoires in COVID-19. At the level of the study: T cells, B-cell-depleted T cells, or PBMCs supplied cDNA or gDNA.

Germline-derived CDR1 and CDR2 are MNHEY and SVGAGI. The CDR3 runs 16 residues. The V gene end was trimmed by 0 bases and the J gene end by 5 bases; junction bases not matched to a gene: 9. The rearrangement joins TRBV6-5 to TRBJ1-2; 7 positions match TRBD1. Material: peripheral blood. This clonotype was obtained from a woman aged 80 or older with acute or convalescent COVID-19. The CDR3 DNA reads as TGTGCCAGCAGTTACTCGAGCGCAGGGGGAAGTTATGGCTACACCTTC. This translates into CASSYSSAGGSYGYTF.